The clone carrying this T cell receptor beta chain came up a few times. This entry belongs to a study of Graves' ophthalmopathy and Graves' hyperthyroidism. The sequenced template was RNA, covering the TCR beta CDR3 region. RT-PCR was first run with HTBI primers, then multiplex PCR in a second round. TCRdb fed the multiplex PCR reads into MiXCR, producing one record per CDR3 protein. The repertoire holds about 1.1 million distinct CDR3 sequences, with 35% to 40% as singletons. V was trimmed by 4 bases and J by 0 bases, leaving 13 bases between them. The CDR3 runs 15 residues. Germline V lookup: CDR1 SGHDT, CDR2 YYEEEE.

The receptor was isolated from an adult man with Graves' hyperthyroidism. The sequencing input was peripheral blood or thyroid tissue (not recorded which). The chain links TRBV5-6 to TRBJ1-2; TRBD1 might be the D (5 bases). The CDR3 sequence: CASSPTGQTNYGYTF. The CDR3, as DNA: TGTGCCAGCAGCCCCACCGGACAAACTAACTATGGCTACACCTTC. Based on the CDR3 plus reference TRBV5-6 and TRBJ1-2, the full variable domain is DAGVTQSPTHLIKTRGQQVTLRCSPKSGHDTVSWYQQALGQGPQFIFQYYEEEERQRGNFPDRFSGHQFPNYSSELNVNALLLGDSALYLCASSPTGQTNYGYTFGSGTRLTVV.